The present T cell receptor beta chain was sequenced within a study of cytomegalovirus exposure and HLA in healthy donors. As for the study in general: The Caucasian-associated ancestry cluster held less than 85% of 350 to 450 genotyped donors. Study outcomes and limitations: In an earlier analysis, about 87% or about 30%: the productive usage of most TCR beta V segments.

This PCR relied on a set of 60 Vbeta primers and 13 Jbeta primers. TCRdb's table, derived via immunoSEQ multiplex PCR, lists solely in-frame clones and lacks some. Among some 69,000 clones listed, around 80% were seen once. Germline trimming cut 0 bases from V and 3 bases from J; bases unmatched to any gene: 4. Germline-derived CDR1 and CDR2 are SGHAT and FQNNGV. CDR3 length: 15 amino acids. About this clone: Its antigen is undetermined.

The source is a woman in her 30s in good health and CMV-seronegative. The sequencing sample was made of PBMCs. J is TRBJ2-7 and V is TRBV11-2; TRBD1 matches at 8 bases. The CDR3, as DNA: TGTGCCAGCAGCTTAGAGCGGACAGGGAACTACGAGCAGTACTTC. It translates to CASSLERTGNYEQYF.